The 32 T cell receptor beta chains below were found in one sample sequenced in a study of blood T cell repertoires in COVID-19. Clones were read by immunoSEQ multiplex PCR, and TCRdb kept only the in-frame ones, dropping some. This table holds roughly 400,000 clones, about 89% found once. The material sequenced was peripheral blood. The receptors derive from a woman in her fifties or sixties with COVID-19, enrolled during active disease.

This clone has only one observation. The chain links TRBV19 to TRBJ1-5; D remains unclear. The CDR3 is made up of 14 amino acids. Trimming pared 3 bases from V and 0 bases from J, leaving 6 bases between. Germline CDR1 LNHDA, CDR2 SQIVND (reference sequence). The CDR3 region has the DNA TGTGCCAGTAGTATTTCGGGTAGCAATCAGCCCCAGCATTTT. Amino acids: CASSISGSNQPQHF.

The V call is TRBV13, the J call TRBJ1-1, with 11 bases that match TRBD1. J gave up 6 bases and V 1 base, and 4 bases lay outside the gene matches. CDR1 is PRHDT, CDR2 FYEKMQ, per germline (reference sequence). CDR3 length: 15 amino acids. CDR3 nucleotide sequence: TGTGCCAGCAGCTTAGCGGGACAGGGGGAACCTGAAGCTTTCTTT. It yields the protein CASSLAGQGEPEAFF.

This clone has just a few counts. One end of the junction is discordant with germline, which a read error may explain. This chain connects TRBV6-2 or TRBV6-3 to TRBJ2-1, with 9 bases lining up with TRBD2. From germline, CDR1 is MNHEY and CDR2 SVGEGT. The CDR3 totals 18 residues. For the CDR3, the DNA is TGTGCCAGCAGTTACTCTCATTCTAGCGGGGACGGATACAATGAGCGGTTCTTC. This gives the protein CASSYSHSSGDGYNERFF.

The chain joins TRBV5-1 to TRBJ1-2; D is possibly TRBD1 (5 bases). The germline CDR1 and CDR2 sequences are SGHRS and YFSETQ. CDR3 size: 16 residues. Between the trimmed V and J ends, which lost 3 bases and 3 bases, there was a span of 18 bases. CDR3 sequence (DNA): TGCGCCAGCAGCTCGGGGGGAGGCAGGGCCCACTATGGCTACACCTTC. Translated: CASSSGGGRAHYGYTF.

Written as DNA, the CDR3 is TGTGCCACCCGAGTGGGACAGGCACCATATAGCAATCAGCCCCAGCATTTT. It is translated as CATRVGQAPYSNQPQHF. The V call is TRBV28, the J call TRBJ1-5, with TRBD1 identical over 8 bases. Trimming cost V 10 bases and J 0 bases; bases outside gene matches: 14. Germline V gives CDR1 MDHEN, CDR2 SYDVKM. This CDR3 region has 17 residues.

This clone appeared a few times. This chain joins TRBV7-3 and TRBJ1-1, with unresolved D. V was shortened by 0 bases and J by 6 bases, with 8 bases between the two germline ends. Germline V gives CDR1 SGHTA, CDR2 FQGTGA. The CDR3 spans 13 residues. CDR3 DNA sequence: TGTGCCAGCAGCTTAACTCAGGTGTCTGAAGCTTTCTTT. Protein sequence: CASSLTQVSEAFF.

The chain carries TRBV30 and TRBJ1-3; unclear D gene. Germline assignment: CDR1 GTSNPN and CDR2 SVGIG (reference sequence). The CDR3 has 13 residues. Trimming left V 1 base short and J 5 bases short, with 9 bases between. The DNA for the CDR3 is TGTGCCTGGAGTGCAAGAGGAAGAAACACCATATATTTT. It yields the protein CAWSARGRNTIYF.

The V and J genes are TRBV7-9 and TRBJ1-1; tentative D call: TRBD1 (5 bases). Trimming took off 0 bases at V and 11 bases at J, with 7 bases between the two ends. The germline V gene has CDR1 SEHNR and CDR2 FQNEAQ (reference sequence). This CDR3 has 11 amino acids. The CDR3 here is CASSLAGAAFF. The CDR3 DNA sequence: TGTGCCAGCAGCTTAGCTGGGGCGGCTTTCTTT.

The V gene is TRBV19, the J gene TRBJ1-5, with unresolved D. CDR3 length: 14 amino acids. The germline gives CDR1 LNHDA, CDR2 SQIVND (reference sequence). Trimming shortened V by 6 bases and J by 6 bases, and 15 bases separated the two germline ends. In DNA, the CDR3 is TGTGCCAGTAGCTCAGGTCCCGCCAGTCAGCCCCAGCATTTT. This codes for CASSSGPASQPQHF.

The rearrangement uses TRBV4-2 and TRBJ2-4; 8 bases align to TRBD2. This CDR3 contains 16 residues. The V and J ends lost 4 bases and 7 bases, in that order; junction bases with no gene match: 12. Germline V lookup: CDR1 LGHNA, CDR2 YNFKEQ. CDR3 sequence: CASSPTGGLMVNIQYF. DNA of the CDR3: TGTGCCAGCAGCCCGACGGGGGGGCTGATGGTTAACATTCAGTACTTC.

In its sample, this clone was seen a few times. V and J are TRBV29-1 and TRBJ2-2, with D possibly matching TRBD1 (5 bases). CDR3 size: 14 residues. Germline V gene sequence: CDR1 SQVTM, CDR2 ANQGSEA. The V end was cut by 6 bases, the J end by 3 bases, with 14 bases between. The CDR3 reads CSVVETEYTGELFF. CDR3 nucleotides: TGCAGCGTCGTCGAGACAGAATACACCGGGGAGCTGTTTTTT.

The rearrangement links TRBV28 to TRBJ2-3; 10 bases line up with TRBD2. CDR1 and CDR2 (germline): MDHEN, SYDVKM. The CDR3 runs 18 residues. Trimming at V came to 4 bases and at J to 0 bases, leaving 10 bases not matched to a gene. For the CDR3, the DNA is TGTGCCAGCAGTTCACCCGCTAGCGGGGGAGACAGCACAGATACGCAGTATTTT. It translates to CASSSPASGGDSTDTQYF.

V and J are TRBV6-2 or TRBV6-3 and TRBJ2-4; TRBD2 aligns across 9 bases. V shed 5 bases and J 9 bases; nucleotides not matched to a gene: 14. From germline, CDR1 is MNHEY and CDR2 SVGEGT. The CDR3 spans 16 residues. The chain's CDR3 is CASSQETSGQRGIQYF. CDR3 DNA: TGTGCCAGCAGTCAAGAGACTAGCGGCCAGAGGGGCATTCAGTACTTC.

This chain links TRBV2 with TRBJ1-5; 7 nucleotides align to TRBD1. This CDR3 region has 14 residues. Germline V gives CDR1 SNHLY, CDR2 FYNNEI. Unmatched junction bases numbered 4, after V lost 8 bases and J lost 0 bases. CDR3 in amino acids: CASLRDSSNQPQHF. Written as DNA, the CDR3 is TGTGCCAGCCTTCGGGACAGTAGCAATCAGCCCCAGCATTTT.

The chain has TRBV19 and TRBJ1-1; 8 nucleotides align to TRBD1. Germline assignment: CDR1 LNHDA and CDR2 SQIVND (reference sequence). The CDR3 totals 14 residues. The V and J ends lost 5 bases and 0 bases, in that order; junction bases with no gene match: 2. CDR3 residues: CASSGTGLNTEAFF. As DNA, the CDR3 is TGTGCCAGTAGTGGGACAGGCTTGAACACTGAAGCTTTCTTT.

This chain links TRBV12-3 or TRBV12-4 with TRBJ2-5; the match to TRBD1 covers 7 bases. Germline trimming cut 5 bases from V and 3 bases from J; bases unmatched to any gene: 3. The CDR3 has 13 amino acids. Here the CDR3 DNA reads TGTGCCAGCAGTAGGGGACAGAAAGAGACCCAGTACTTC. This codes for CASSRGQKETQYF.

This chain links TRBV5-4 with TRBJ2-2; 10 nucleotides match TRBD2. The CDR3 runs to 14 residues. Germline trimming cut 7 bases from V and 5 bases from J; bases unmatched to any gene: 5. Germline V gene sequence: CDR1 SGHNT, CDR2 YYREEE (reference sequence). CDR3 nucleotide sequence: TGTGCCAGCGGCAGCGGGGGGGTGACCGGGGAGCTGTTTTTT. This codes for CASGSGGVTGELFF.

The rearrangement links TRBV3-1 (or the pseudogene TRBV3-2) to TRBJ2-1, with a weak D call TRBD1 (5 bases). Germline lookup yields CDR1 LGHDT and CDR2 YNNKEL (reference sequence). The CDR3 loop spans 14 amino acids. Trimming pared 3 bases from V and 6 bases from J, leaving 12 bases between. The CDR3 sequence is CASSQGQGSNEQFF. CDR3 DNA sequence: TGTGCCAGCAGCCAGGGCCAGGGTAGCAATGAGCAGTTCTTC.

The V call is TRBV7-9, the J call TRBJ1-6, with D possibly TRBD1 on 6 matching bases. This CDR3 is 15 amino acids long. Germline assignment: CDR1 SEHNR and CDR2 FQNEAQ (reference sequence). V lost 2 bases to trimming and J lost 9 bases, with 14 bases between them. DNA for the CDR3: TGTGCCAGCAGCTTATCCCAGGGGCGAGGTTCACCCCTCCACTTT. As protein: CASSLSQGRGSPLHF.

The chain joins TRBV12-3 or TRBV12-4 to TRBJ1-5; D unresolved. V was pared by 8 bases and J by 6 bases, with 11 bases between. CDR3 length: 12 residues. The CDR3 region has the DNA TGTGCCAGCTCGTCGGAGTTTCAGCCCCAGCATTTT. It translates to CASSSEFQPQHF.

The chain links TRBV27 to TRBJ1-2; no definite D call. This CDR3 region has 15 residues. The germline gives CDR1 MNHEY, CDR2 SMNVEV (reference sequence). V was clipped by 2 bases and J by 7 bases, with 17 bases between them. CDR3 DNA: TGTGCCAGCAGTTTAACCCCGGGCCAAGCGGCTGGCTACACCTTC. Protein product: CASSLTPGQAAGYTF.

The rearrangement links TRBV5-1 to TRBJ2-1; 11 nucleotides agree with TRBD2. This CDR3 region has 14 residues. After removal of 4 bases from V and 7 bases from J, the junction contained 4 bases not matched to a gene. Germline V gives CDR1 SGHRS, CDR2 YFSETQ. Here the CDR3 DNA reads TGCGCCAGCAGCCTTAGCGGGGGGGCAAATGAGCAGTTCTTC. It codes for CASSLSGGANEQFF.

The chain is built from TRBV19 and TRBJ1-2; TRBD1 matches at 8 bases. The length of the CDR3 is 13 residues. CDR1 and CDR2 (germline): LNHDA, SQIVND (reference sequence). J was trimmed by 8 bases and V by 6 bases; bases with no gene match: 8. In DNA form, the CDR3 reads TGTGCCAGTAGCCGGACAGGGTTCTGGGGCTACACCTTC. Protein sequence: CASSRTGFWGYTF.

This chain joins TRBV7-3 and TRBJ2-3; D gene uncertain. Trimming took off 5 bases at V and 6 bases at J, with 12 bases between the two ends. Germline-derived CDR1 and CDR2 are SGHTA and FQGTGA. The CDR3 totals 13 residues. The CDR3 bases are TGTGCCAGCAGCCAATCGACTCAGGATACGCAGTATTTT. Its protein is CASSQSTQDTQYF.

The rearrangement links TRBV9 to TRBJ1-2; D call uncertain. Trimming removed 0 bases at V and 2 bases at J, with 11 bases between. This CDR3 is built from 15 residues. Per the germline V gene, CDR1 is SGDLS and CDR2 is YYNGEE. DNA for the CDR3: TGTGCCAGCAGCGTAGATCCAGGTAACAACTATGGCTACACCTTC. Translation gives CASSVDPGNNYGYTF.

V and J are TRBV6-6 and TRBJ1-2; 12 positions match TRBD1. CDR1 and CDR2 (germline): MNHNY, SVGAGI (reference sequence). The CDR3 consists of 15 residues. The J segment lost 7 bases and the V segment lost 5 bases, leaving 8 bases of the junction unmatched. The CDR3 protein is CASSDPGQGASGYTF. The CDR3 DNA reads TGTGCCAGCAGTGATCCGGGACAGGGGGCGAGTGGCTACACCTTC.

The chain employs TRBV10-1 and TRBJ2-3, with TRBD2 identical over 7 bases. The germline V gene has CDR1 WNHNN and CDR2 SYGVQD (reference sequence). This CDR3 region has 16 residues. V was clipped by 4 bases and J by 1 base; unmatched bases: 8. The CDR3 nucleotides read TGCGCCAGCAGTGTGAAAAGCGGGGTACGCACAGATACGCAGTATTTT. Protein product: CASSVKSGVRTDTQYF.

The J gene is TRBJ1-5, the V gene TRBV7-8; 9 bases are a match to TRBD1. The CDR3 runs to 13 residues. Trimming removed 5 bases from V and 6 bases from J; junction bases left unmatched: 2. CDR1 is SGHVS and CDR2 is FQNEAQ in the germline V gene. The chain's CDR3 is CASSRDRAQPQHF. DNA for the CDR3: TGTGCCAGCAGCAGGGACAGGGCTCAGCCCCAGCATTTT. The full variable domain, its missing parts supplied by reference TRBV7-8 and TRBJ1-5, is GAGVSQSPRYKVAKRGQDVALRCDPISGHVSLFWYQQALGQGPEFLTYFQNEAQLDKSGLPSDRFFAERPEGSVSTLKIQRTQQEDSAVYLCASSRDRAQPQHFGDGTRLSIL.

The V gene is TRBV6-5, the J gene TRBJ2-1; 8 bases are shared with TRBD2. V dropped 2 bases and J dropped 4; count of bases not matched to a gene: 1. Germline CDR1 is MNHEY and CDR2 is SVGAGI. There are 14 residues in the CDR3. The CDR3, as DNA: TGTGCCAGCAGTTACCCGGGGGGGTACAATGAGCAGTTCTTC. This translates into CASSYPGGYNEQFF.

The V gene is TRBV2, the J gene TRBJ2-7; perhaps TRBD1 as D (5 bases). The CDR3 sequence is 14 residues long. The germline V gene has CDR1 SNHLY and CDR2 FYNNEI. The ends were cut back, 5 bases at V and 0 bases at J, with 11 bases in the middle. The CDR3 DNA reads TGTGCCAGCAGTCTCCGAAGGGGCTCCTACGAGCAGTACTTC. Translation: CASSLRRGSYEQYF.

This clone is a singleton in its sample. The chain carries TRBV18 and TRBJ2-7; D gene uncertain. The CDR3 loop spans 14 amino acids. In germline, CDR1 is KGHSH, CDR2 LQKENI. V dropped 1 base and J dropped 0 bases, with 7 bases sitting between them. The CDR3 sequence is CASSPQENSYEQYF. The CDR3 DNA reads as TGTGCCAGCTCACCACAGGAGAACTCCTACGAGCAGTACTTC.

This clone was counted once. This sequence joins TRBV10-3 and TRBJ1-1; TRBD1 matches at 7 bases. The V gene end was trimmed by 3 bases and the J gene end by 1 base; junction bases not matched to a gene: 5. The V gene's germline CDR1 is ENHRY and CDR2 SYGVKD. This CDR3 is 15 amino acids long. Here the CDR3 reads CAISDAGTENTEAFF. CDR3 DNA: TGTGCCATCAGTGATGCCGGGACAGAGAACACTGAAGCTTTCTTT.